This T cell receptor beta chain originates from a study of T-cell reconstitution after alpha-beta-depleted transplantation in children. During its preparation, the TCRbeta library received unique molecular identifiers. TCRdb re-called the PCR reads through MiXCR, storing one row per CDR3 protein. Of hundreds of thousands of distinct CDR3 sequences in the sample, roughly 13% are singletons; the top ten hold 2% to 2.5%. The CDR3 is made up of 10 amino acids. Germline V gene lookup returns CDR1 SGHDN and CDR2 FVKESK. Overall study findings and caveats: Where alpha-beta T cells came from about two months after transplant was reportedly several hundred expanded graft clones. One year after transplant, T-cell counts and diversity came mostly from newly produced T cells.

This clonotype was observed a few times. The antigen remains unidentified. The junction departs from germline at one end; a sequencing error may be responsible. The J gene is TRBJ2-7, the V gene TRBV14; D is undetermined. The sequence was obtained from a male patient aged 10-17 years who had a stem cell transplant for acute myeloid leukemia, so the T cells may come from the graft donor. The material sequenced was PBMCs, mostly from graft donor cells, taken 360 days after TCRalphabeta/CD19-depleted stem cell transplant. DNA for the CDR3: TGTGCCAGCAGCCAAGAGGAGAAGGACTTC. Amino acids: CASSQEEKDF.